The sequence of this T cell receptor beta chain was determined in a study of T cell responses to AZD1222 COVID-19 vaccine listed by TCRdb under 2021. About the full investigation: AZD1222 recipients given second doses at about 4 weeks or at about 12 weeks were pooled, since spike-specific TCR depth and breadth were not found to differ between the two schedules. TCR sequencing was performed for about 240 trial participants, of whom 200 to 220 were given two doses of AZD1222 and around 25 were given two doses of MenACWY control vaccine. Trial participants were enrolled into age subgroups of 18-55, 56-69 and 70-plus years, which contained around 150, 28 and 57 TCR-sequenced participants, respectively. Overall results and qualifications from the work: Only five or six AZD1222 recipients were SARS-CoV-2 seropositive at baseline, limiting conclusions about previously exposed vaccinees. No day 14 peak-response samples were available, so repertoires were characterized only after the peak T cell response. Most participants were white British and females outnumbered males, and the authors suggested that clonal diversity may have been underestimated. Nearly half of unique spike-specific TCRs reportedly recognized epitopes outside regions mutated in the B.1.351 and B.1.1.7 variants. In the small 56-69-year group, the increase in depth fell short of significance, most likely because of low power. The vaccine-associated CD4 TCRs covered the entire spike protein, and the dominant responses fell in regions 160-218 and 743-854. A significant rise in spike-specific TCR breadth and depth was observed after two AZD1222 doses relative to day 0 and relative to MenACWY recipients.

Its CDR3 holds 16 amino acids, cysteine through phenylalanine. Only the CDR3 DNA is retained, 48 bases long and in frame from the first base. Looking up the germline V gene yields CDR1 ENHRY and CDR2 SYGVKD. V sheds 11 bases and J sheds 0 bases, leaving 20 bases between their ends. The intended sense of this specimen's time point label: baseline before first vaccination. The vaccinee samples were drawn from two UK trials, COV001 and COV002, one of which was a single-blind randomized controlled phase 2/3 trial testing AZD1222 (ChAdOx1 nCoV-19) in healthy adults. For TCRbeta chain sequencing, PBMC samples were collected from trial participants at day 0 and at day 28 after the second dose. The CDR3 regions of human TCRbeta chains were analyzed by immunosequencing. The authors' pipeline ran thus. Repertoire TCRs were checked for matches against a reference library of SARS-CoV-2-specific TCRs that had been generated using the MIRA antigen-specificity platform. Breadth was defined as the fraction of unique TCRs that were SARS-CoV-2-associated. Depth was defined as the fraction of total T cells that were SARS-CoV-2-associated. Using the MIRA data, each spike-specific TCR was mapped to the spike region that the TCR reacts to and placed in a CD4 or CD8 class. Log10-transformed breadth and depth values were compared by one-way ANOVA with Sidak's multiple comparisons tests. Entries here come from immuneACCESS through TCRdb and include only in-frame sequences with V and J called. Some clones fail to appear in such tables; in the studies checked, an unresolved V gene covers under half of the shortfall, and the cause of the remainder is unknown. The DNA was the basis for D and trimming; V, J and clone size are from that table. In this sample the table shows some 120,000 clones, about 90% of which occur a single time. Approximately 1.1% of the sample is in the top ten clones.

This clone was seen just once. The target of this receptor is not known. No base quality information exists; no much larger clone differs at one position. The specimen comprised peripheral blood, sampled on day 0 of AZD1222 vaccination. This clonotype was obtained from an adult in good health. The sequence is built from TRBV10-3 and TRBJ1-3; the D region possibly corresponds to TRBD1 (5 bases align). CDR3 loop: CAPRWPGDHSGNTIYF. The DNA sequence reads TGTGCCCCGCGGTGGCCGGGGGACCACTCTGGAAACACCATATATTTT.